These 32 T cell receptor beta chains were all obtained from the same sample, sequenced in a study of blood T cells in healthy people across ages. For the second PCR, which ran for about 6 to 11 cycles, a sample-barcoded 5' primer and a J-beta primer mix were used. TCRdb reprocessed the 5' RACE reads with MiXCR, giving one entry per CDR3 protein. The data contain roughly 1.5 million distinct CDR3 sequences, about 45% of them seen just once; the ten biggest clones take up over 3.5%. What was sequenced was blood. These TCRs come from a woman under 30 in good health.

The CDR3 region is CSVAGTAHTEAFF. The CDR3 bases are TGCAGCGTCGCTGGGACAGCACACACTGAAGCTTTCTTT. The chain combines TRBV29-1 with TRBJ1-1; 7 nucleotides agree with TRBD1. V shed 6 bases, J shed 3 bases, and the junction held 7 bases outside the gene matches. The length of the CDR3 is 13 residues. Germline loops: CDR1 SQVTM, CDR2 ANQGSEA.

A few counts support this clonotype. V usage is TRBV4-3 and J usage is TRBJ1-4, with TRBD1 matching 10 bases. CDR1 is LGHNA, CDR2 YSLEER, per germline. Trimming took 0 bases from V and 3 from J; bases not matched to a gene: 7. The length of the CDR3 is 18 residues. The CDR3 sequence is CASSQEGRQGAPNEKLFF. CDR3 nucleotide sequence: TGCGCCAGCAGCCAAGAAGGAAGACAGGGGGCGCCTAATGAAAAACTGTTTTTT.

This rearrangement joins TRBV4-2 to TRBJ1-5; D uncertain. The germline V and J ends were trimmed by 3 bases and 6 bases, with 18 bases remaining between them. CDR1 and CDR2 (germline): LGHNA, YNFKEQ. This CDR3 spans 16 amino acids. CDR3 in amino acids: CASSQEGAGLGQPQHF. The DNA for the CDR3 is TGTGCCAGCAGCCAGGAGGGAGCAGGACTCGGTCAGCCCCAGCATTTT.

CDR3 coding DNA: TGTGCCAGCAGTCTCTACCCACTGGCGGGAGCCTATTCCTACGAGCAGTACTTC. The encoded protein is CASSLYPLAGAYSYEQYF. The V call is TRBV27, the J call TRBJ2-7, with 7 bases fitting TRBD2. The V gene's germline CDR1 is MNHEY and CDR2 SMNVEV (reference sequence). Unmatched junction bases numbered 17, after V lost 5 bases and J lost 1 base. CDR3 size: 18 residues.

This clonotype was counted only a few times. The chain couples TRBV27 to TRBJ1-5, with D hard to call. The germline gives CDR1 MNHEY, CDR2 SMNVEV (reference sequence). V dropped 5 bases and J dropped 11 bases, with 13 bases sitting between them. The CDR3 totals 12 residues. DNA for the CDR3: TGTGCCAGCAGTCCCGATTTCAGGACCCAGCATTTT. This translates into CASSPDFRTQHF.

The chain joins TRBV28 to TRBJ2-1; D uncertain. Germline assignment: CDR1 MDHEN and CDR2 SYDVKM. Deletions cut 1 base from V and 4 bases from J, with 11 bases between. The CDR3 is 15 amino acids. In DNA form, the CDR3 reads TGTGCCAGCAGTTTATACCAGGAACTTTACAATGAGCAGTTCTTC. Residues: CASSLYQELYNEQFF.

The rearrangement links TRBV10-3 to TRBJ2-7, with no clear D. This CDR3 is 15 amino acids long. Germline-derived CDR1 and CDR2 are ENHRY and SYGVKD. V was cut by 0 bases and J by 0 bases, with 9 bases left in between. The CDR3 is CAISESAASSYEQYF. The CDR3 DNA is TGTGCCATCAGTGAGTCGGCCGCTAGCTCCTACGAGCAGTACTTC.

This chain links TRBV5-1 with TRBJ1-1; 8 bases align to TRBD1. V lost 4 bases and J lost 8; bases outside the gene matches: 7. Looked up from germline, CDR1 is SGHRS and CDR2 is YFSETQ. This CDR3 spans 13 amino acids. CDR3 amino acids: CASSTGYRGEAFF. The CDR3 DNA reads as TGCGCCAGCAGCACGGGTTACAGGGGGGAAGCTTTCTTT.

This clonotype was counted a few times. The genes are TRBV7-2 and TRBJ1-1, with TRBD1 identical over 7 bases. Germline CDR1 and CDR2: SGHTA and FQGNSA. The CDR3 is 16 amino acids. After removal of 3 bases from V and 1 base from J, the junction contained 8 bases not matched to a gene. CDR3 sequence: CASSFSGTAPNTEAFF. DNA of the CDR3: TGTGCCAGCAGCTTCAGTGGGACAGCTCCGAACACTGAAGCTTTCTTT.

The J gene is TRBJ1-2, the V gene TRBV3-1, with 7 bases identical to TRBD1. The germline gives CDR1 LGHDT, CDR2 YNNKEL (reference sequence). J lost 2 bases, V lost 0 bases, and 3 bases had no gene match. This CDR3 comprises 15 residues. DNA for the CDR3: TGTGCCAGCAGCCAAGAGTCCAGGGGGAACTATGGCTACACCTTC. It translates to CASSQESRGNYGYTF.

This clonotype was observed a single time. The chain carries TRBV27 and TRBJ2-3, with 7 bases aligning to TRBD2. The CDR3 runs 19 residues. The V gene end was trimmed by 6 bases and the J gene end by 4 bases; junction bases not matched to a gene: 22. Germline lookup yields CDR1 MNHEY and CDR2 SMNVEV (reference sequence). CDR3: CASRPRTASGDQGPDTQYF. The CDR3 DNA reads TGTGCCAGCAGGCCTCGTACGGCTAGCGGAGATCAGGGTCCAGATACGCAGTATTTT.

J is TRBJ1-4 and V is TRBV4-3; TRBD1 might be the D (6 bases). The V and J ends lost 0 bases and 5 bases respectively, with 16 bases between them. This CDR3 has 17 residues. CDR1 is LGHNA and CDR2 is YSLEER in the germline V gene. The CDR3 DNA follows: TGCGCCAGCAGCCAAGAACCCGGGGGCAGGACAAATGAAAAACTGTTTTTT. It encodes CASSQEPGGRTNEKLFF.

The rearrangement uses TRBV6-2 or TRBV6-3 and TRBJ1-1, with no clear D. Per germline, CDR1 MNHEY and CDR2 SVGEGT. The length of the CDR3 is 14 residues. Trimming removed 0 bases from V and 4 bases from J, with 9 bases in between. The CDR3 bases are TGTGCCAGCAGTTACTCGGGTGCCCGCACTGAAGCTTTCTTT. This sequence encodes CASSYSGARTEAFF.

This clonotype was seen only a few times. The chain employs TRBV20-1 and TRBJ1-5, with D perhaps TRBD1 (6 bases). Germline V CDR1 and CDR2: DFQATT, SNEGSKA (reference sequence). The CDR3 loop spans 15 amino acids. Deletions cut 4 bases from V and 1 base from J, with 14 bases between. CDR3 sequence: CSAKDRLGSNQPQHF. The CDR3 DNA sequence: TGCAGTGCTAAAGACAGGTTGGGGAGCAATCAGCCCCAGCATTTT.

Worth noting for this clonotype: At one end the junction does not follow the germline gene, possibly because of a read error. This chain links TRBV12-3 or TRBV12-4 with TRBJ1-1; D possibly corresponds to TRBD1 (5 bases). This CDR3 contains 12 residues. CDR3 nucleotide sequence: TGTGCCAGCAGGTCACCAGGGACTGAAGCTGTCTTT. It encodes CASRSPGTEAVF.

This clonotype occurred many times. In DNA form, the CDR3 reads TGTGCCAGCAGCTTAGCGGCGGTCAACACTGAAGCTTTCTTT. Protein product: CASSLAAVNTEAFF. This rearrangement joins TRBV7-2 to TRBJ1-1; D remains ambiguous. CDR3 size: 14 residues. Germline V gene lookup returns CDR1 SGHTA and CDR2 FQGNSA. Trimming left V 0 bases short and J 2 bases short, with 7 bases between.

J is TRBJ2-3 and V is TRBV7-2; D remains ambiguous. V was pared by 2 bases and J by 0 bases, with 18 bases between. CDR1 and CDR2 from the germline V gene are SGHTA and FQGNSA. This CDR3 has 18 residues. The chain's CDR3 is CASSLIIVVGSSTDTQYF. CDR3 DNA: TGTGCCAGCAGCTTAATTATCGTCGTGGGATCTAGCACAGATACGCAGTATTTT.

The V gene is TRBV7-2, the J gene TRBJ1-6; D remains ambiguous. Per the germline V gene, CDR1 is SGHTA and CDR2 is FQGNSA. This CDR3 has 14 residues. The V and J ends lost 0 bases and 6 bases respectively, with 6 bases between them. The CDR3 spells CASSLALRNSPLHF. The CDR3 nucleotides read TGTGCCAGCAGCTTAGCTCTCCGTAATTCACCCCTCCACTTT.

CDR3 nucleotides: TGCAGTGCTAGTGGGGGACAGGGGGCCAAGTATGGCTACACCTTC. It yields the protein CSASGGQGAKYGYTF. The V call is TRBV20-1, the J call TRBJ1-2; 12 bases are a match to TRBD1. The V gene end was trimmed by 3 bases and the J gene end by 5 bases; junction bases not matched to a gene: 7. Germline CDR1 is DFQATT and CDR2 is SNEGSKA (reference sequence). CDR3 length equals 15 residues.

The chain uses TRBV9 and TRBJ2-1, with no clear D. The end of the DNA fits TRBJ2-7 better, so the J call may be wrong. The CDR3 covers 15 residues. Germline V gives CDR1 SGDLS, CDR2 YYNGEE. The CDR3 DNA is TGTGCCAGCAGCCCAATCACGGGCAGCTACAATGAGCAGTACTTC. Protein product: CASSPITGSYNEQYF.

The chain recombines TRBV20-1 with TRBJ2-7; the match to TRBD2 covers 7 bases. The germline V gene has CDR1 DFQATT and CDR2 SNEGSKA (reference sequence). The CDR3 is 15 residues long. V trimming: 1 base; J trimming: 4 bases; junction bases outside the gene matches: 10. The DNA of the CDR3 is TGCAGTGCTAGAGGAGAACGAGCGGGGACTTACGAGCAGTACTTC. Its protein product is CSARGERAGTYEQYF.

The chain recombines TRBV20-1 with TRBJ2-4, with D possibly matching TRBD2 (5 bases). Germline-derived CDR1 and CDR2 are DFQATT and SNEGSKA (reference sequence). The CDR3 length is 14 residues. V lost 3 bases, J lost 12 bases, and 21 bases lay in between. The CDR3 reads CSARPPDYQETQYF. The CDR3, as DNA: TGCAGTGCTAGGCCCCCCGACTACCAAGAGACTCAGTACTTC.

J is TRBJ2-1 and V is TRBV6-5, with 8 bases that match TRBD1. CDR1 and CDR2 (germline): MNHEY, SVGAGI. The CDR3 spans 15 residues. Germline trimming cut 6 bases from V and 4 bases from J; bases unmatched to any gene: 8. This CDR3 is CASSVDRGVYNEQFF. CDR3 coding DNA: TGTGCCAGCAGCGTAGACAGGGGTGTGTACAATGAGCAGTTCTTC.

The chain's CDR3 is CSPDRTDGYTF. In DNA form, the CDR3 reads TGCAGTCCGGACAGGACGGACGGCTACACCTTC. The chain recombines TRBV20-1 with TRBJ1-2; TRBD1 matches 7 bases. Germline V gives CDR1 DFQATT, CDR2 SNEGSKA (reference sequence). This CDR3 contains 11 residues. V lost 8 bases and J lost 8; bases outside the gene matches: 8.

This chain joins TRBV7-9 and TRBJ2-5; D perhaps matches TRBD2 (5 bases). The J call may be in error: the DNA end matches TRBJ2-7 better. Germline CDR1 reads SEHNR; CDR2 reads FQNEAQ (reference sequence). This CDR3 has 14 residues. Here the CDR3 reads CASSLGAKPYEQYF. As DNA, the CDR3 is TGTGCCAGCAGCTTGGGAGCGAAACCCTACGAGCAGTACTTC.

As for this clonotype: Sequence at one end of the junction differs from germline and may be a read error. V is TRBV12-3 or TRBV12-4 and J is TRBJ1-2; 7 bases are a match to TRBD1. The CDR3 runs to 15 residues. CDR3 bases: TGTGCCAGCAGATTAGGGACAGCTCCCGGCTATGGCTACACCTTC. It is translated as CASRLGTAPGYGYTF.

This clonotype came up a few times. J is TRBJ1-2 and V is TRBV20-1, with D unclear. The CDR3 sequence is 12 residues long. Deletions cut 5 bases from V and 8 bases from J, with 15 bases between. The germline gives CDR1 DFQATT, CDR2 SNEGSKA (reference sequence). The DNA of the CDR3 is TGCAGTGCTCCCCTTGAGGTCGCCGGCTACACCTTC. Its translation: CSAPLEVAGYTF.

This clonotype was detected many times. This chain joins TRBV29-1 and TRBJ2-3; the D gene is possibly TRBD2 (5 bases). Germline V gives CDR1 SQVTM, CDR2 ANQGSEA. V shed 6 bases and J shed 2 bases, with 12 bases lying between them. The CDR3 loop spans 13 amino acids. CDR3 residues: CSVAGKNTDTQYF. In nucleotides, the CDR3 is TGCAGCGTCGCCGGGAAAAACACAGATACGCAGTATTTT.

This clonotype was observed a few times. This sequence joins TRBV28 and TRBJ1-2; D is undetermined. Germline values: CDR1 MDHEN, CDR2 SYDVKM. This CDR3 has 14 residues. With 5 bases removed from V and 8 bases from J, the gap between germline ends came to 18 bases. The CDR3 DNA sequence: TGTGCCAGCAGTCCTCACGGTCCGGTTGCGGGCTACACCTTC. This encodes CASSPHGPVAGYTF.

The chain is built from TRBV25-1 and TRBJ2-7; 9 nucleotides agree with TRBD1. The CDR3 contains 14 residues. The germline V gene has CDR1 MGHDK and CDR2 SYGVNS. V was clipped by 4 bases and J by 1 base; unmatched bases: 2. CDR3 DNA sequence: TGTGCCAGCAGTGCGGACAGGGGATCCTACGAGCAGTACTTC. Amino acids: CASSADRGSYEQYF.

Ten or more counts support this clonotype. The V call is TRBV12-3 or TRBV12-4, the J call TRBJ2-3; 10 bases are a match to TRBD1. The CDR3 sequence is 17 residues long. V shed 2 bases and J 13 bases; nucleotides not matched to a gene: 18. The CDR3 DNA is TGTGCCAGCAGTTTAAATTCAGGGACAGGGGCCCGGCTAAGGAAGTATTTT. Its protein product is CASSLNSGTGARLRKYF.

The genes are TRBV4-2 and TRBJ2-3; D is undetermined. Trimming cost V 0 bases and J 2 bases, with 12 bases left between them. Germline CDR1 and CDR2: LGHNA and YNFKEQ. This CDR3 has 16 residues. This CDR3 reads CASSQDQEHLTDTQYF. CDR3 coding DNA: TGTGCCAGCAGCCAAGATCAGGAACATCTCACAGATACGCAGTATTTT.